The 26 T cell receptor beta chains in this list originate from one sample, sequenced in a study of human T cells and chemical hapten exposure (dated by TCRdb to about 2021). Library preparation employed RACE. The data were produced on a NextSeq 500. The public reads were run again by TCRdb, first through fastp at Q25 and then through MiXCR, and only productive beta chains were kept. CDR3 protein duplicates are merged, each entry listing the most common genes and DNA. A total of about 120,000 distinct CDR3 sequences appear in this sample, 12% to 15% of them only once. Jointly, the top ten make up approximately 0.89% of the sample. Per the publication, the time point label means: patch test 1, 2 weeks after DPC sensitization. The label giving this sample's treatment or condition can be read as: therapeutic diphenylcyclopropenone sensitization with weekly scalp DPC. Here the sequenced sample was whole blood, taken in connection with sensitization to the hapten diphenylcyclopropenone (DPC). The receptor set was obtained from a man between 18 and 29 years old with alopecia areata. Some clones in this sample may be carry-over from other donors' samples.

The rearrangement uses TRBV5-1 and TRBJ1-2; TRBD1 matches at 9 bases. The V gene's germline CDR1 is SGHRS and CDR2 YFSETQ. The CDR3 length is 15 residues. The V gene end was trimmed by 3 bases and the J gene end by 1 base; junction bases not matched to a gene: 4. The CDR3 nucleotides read TGCGCCAGCAGCTCGTCGGGACAGGGTAACTATGGCTACACCTTC. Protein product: CASSSSGQGNYGYTF.

CDR3 DNA sequence: TGTGCCAGCACCCGGGACAATGGAGAGACCCAGTACTTC. Its translation is CASTRDNGETQYF. V usage is TRBV3-1 and J usage is TRBJ2-5; D is perhaps TRBD1 (6 bases). Germline V gives CDR1 LGHDT, CDR2 YNNKEL (reference sequence). Trimming took off 7 bases at V and 4 bases at J, with 13 bases between the two ends. CDR3 length equals 13 residues.

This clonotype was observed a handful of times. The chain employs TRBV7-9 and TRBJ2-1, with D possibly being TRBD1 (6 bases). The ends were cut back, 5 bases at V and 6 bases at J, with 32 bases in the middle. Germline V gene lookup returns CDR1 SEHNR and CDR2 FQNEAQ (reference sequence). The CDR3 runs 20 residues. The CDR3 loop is CASSPSGATGKFWAINEQFF. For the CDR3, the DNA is TGTGCCAGCAGCCCTTCCGGGGCCACAGGGAAGTTTTGGGCAATCAATGAGCAGTTCTTC.

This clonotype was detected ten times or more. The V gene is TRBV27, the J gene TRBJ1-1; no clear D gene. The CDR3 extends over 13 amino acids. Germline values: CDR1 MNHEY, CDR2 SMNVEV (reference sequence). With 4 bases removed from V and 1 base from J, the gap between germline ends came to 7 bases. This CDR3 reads CASSYWENTEAFF. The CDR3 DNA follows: TGTGCCAGCAGTTACTGGGAGAACACTGAAGCTTTCTTT.

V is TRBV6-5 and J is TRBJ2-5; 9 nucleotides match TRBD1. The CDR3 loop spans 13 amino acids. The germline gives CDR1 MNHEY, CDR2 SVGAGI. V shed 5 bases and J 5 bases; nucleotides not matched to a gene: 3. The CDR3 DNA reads TGTGCCAGCAGTCGACAGGGGGTCGAGACCCAGTACTTC. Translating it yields CASSRQGVETQYF.

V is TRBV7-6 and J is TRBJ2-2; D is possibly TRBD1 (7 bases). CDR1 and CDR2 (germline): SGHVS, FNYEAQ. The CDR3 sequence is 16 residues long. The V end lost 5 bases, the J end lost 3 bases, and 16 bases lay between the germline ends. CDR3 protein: CASSPAGGLYTGELFF. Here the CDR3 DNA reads TGTGCCAGCAGCCCAGCAGGGGGGTTGTACACCGGGGAGCTGTTTTTT. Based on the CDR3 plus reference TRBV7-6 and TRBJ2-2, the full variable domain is GAGVSQSPRYKVTKRGQDVALRCDPISGHVSLYWYRQALGQGPEFLTYFNYEAQQDKSGLPNDRFSAERPEGSISTLTIQRTEQRDSAMYRCASSPAGGLYTGELFFGEGSRLTVL.

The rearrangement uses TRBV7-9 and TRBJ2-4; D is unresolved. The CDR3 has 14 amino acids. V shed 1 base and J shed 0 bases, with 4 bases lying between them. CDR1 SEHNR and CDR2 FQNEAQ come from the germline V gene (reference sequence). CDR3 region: CASSLDLAKNIQYF. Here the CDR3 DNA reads TGTGCCAGCAGCTTAGACCTAGCCAAAAACATTCAGTACTTC.

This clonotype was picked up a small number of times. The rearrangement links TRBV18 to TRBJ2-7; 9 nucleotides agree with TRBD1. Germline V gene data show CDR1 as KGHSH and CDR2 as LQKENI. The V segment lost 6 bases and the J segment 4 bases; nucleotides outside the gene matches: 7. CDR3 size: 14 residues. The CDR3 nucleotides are TGTGCCAGCTCCCCGGACAGGGGAGGATACGAGCAGTACTTC. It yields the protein CASSPDRGGYEQYF.

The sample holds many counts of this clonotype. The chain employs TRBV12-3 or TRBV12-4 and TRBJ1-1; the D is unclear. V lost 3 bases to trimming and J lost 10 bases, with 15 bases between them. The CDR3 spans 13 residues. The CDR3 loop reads CASSFGPSTPAFF. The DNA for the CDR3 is TGTGCCAGCAGTTTCGGGCCCTCCACCCCAGCTTTCTTT.

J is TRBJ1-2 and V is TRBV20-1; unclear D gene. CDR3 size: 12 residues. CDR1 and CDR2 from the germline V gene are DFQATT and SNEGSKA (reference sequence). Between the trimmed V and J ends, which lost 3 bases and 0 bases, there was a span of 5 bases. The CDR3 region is CSASASNYGYTF. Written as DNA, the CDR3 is TGCAGTGCTAGTGCTTCTAACTATGGCTACACCTTC.

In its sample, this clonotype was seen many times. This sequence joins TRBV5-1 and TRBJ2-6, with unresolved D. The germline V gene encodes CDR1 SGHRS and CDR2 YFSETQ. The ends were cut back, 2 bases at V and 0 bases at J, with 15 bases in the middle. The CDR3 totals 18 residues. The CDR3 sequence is CASSLETDMISGANVLTF. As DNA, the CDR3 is TGCGCCAGCAGCTTAGAAACAGACATGATCTCTGGGGCCAACGTCCTGACTTTC.

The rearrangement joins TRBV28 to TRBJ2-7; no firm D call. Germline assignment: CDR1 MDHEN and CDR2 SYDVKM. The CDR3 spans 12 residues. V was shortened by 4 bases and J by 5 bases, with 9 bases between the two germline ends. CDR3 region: CASSSATHEQYF. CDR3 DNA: TGTGCCAGCAGTTCCGCCACGCACGAGCAGTACTTC.

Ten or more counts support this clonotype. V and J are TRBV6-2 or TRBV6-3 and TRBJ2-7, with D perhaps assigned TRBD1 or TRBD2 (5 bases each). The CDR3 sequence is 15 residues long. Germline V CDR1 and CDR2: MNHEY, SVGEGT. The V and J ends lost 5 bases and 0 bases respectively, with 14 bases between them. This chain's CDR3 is CASSRLGVRSYEQYF. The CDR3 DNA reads TGTGCCAGCAGTCGACTGGGGGTCCGCTCCTACGAGCAGTACTTC.

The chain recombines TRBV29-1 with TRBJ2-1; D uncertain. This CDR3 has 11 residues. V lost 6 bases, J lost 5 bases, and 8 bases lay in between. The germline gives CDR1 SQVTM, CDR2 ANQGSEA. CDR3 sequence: CSVTTDNEQFF. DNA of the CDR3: TGCAGCGTCACAACAGACAATGAGCAGTTCTTC.

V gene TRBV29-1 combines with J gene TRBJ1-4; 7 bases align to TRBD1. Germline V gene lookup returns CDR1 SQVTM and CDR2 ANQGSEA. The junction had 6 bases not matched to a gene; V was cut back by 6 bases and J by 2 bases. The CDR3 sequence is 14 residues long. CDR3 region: CSVVPRGTNEKLFF. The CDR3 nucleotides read TGCAGCGTAGTACCCAGGGGGACTAATGAAAAACTGTTTTTT.

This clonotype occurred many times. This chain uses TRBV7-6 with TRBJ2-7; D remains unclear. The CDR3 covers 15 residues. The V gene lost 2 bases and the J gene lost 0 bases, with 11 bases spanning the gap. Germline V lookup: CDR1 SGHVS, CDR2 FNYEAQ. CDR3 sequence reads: CASSLTLGGSYEQYF. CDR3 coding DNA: TGTGCCAGCAGCTTAACCCTCGGCGGCTCCTACGAGCAGTACTTC.

Here the CDR3 DNA reads TGTGCCAGCAGCTTAGCTACAGGGAGGGTTGGGACCCAGTACTTC. It is translated as CASSLATGRVGTQYF. The J gene is TRBJ2-5, the V gene TRBV13; D perhaps matches TRBD2 (7 bases). The CDR3 contains 15 residues. The V end lost 1 base, the J end lost 7 bases, and 16 bases lay between the germline ends. Germline CDR1 PRHDT, CDR2 FYEKMQ (reference sequence).

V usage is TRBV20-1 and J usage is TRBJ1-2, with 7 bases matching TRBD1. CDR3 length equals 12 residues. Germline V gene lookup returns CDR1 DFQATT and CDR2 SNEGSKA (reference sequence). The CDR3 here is CSPKTGEVGYTF. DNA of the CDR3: TGCAGCCCCAAAACAGGGGAGGTTGGCTACACCTTC.

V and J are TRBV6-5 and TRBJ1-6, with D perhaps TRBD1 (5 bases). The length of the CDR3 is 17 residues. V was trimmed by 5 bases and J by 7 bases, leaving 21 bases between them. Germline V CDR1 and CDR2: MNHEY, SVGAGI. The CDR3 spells CASSPIVGARSNSPLHF. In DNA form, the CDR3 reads TGTGCCAGCAGTCCCATTGTAGGGGCGCGTTCAAATTCACCCCTCCACTTT.

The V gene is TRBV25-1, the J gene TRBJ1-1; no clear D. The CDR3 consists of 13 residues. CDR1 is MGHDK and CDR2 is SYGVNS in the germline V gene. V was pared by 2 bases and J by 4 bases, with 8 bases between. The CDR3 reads CASSEAGSTEAFF. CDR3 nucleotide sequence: TGTGCCAGCAGTGAAGCCGGGTCCACTGAAGCTTTCTTT.

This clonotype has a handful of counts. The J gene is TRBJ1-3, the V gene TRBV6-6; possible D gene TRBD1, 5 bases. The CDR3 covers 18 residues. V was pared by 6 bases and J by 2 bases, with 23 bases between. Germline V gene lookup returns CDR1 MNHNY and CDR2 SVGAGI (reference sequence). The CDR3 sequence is CASRRDVGFGLAGNTIYF. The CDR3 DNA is TGTGCCAGCAGGCGGGACGTAGGGTTTGGTCTCGCTGGAAACACCATATATTTT.

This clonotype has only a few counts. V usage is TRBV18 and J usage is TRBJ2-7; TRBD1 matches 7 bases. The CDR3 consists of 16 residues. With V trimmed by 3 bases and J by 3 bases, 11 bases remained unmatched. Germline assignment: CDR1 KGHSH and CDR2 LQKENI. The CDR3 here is CASSPHPGTAYYEQYF. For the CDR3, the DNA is TGTGCCAGCTCACCCCATCCTGGGACAGCCTACTACGAGCAGTACTTC. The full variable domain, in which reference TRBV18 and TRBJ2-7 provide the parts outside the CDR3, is NAGVMQNPRHLVRRRGQEARLRCSPMKGHSHVYWYRQLPEEGLKFMVYLQKENIIDESGMPKERFSAEFPKEGPSILRIQQVVRGDSAAYFCASSPHPGTAYYEQYFGPGTRLTVT.

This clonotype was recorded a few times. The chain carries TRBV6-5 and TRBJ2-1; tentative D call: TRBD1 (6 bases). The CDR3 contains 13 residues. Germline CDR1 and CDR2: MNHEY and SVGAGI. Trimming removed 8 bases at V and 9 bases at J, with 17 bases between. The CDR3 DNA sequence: TGTGCCAGCTCCAGGACAGCATTAAGTGAGCAGTTCTTC. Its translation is CASSRTALSEQFF.

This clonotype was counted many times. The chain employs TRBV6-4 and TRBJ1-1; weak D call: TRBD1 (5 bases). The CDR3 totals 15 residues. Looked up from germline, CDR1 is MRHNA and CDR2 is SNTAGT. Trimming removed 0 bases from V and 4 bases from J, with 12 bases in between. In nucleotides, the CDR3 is TGTGCCAGCAGTGACTCGGAGGGGTCGGGCACTGAAGCTTTCTTT. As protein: CASSDSEGSGTEAFF.

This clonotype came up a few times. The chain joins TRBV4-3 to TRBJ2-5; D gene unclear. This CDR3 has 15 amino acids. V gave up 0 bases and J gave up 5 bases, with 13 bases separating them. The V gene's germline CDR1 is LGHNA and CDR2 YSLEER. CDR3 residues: CASSQENSPHETQYF. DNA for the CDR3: TGCGCCAGCAGCCAAGAAAACAGCCCTCACGAGACCCAGTACTTC.

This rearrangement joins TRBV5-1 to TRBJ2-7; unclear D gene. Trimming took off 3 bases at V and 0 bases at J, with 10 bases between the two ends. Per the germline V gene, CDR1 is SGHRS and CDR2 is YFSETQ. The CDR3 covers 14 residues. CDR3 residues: CASSSIQSSYEQYF. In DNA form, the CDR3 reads TGCGCCAGCAGCTCCATACAGAGCTCCTACGAGCAGTACTTC.